The clone carrying this TCR beta chain was found many times. Sample time point: pre-sensitization, week 0. Treatment given: therapeutic diphenylcyclopropenone sensitization with weekly scalp DPC. This entry comes from a study of human T cells and chemical hapten exposure. TCRdb re-called the RACE reads with MiXCR, one entry per CDR3 protein. The data hold 99,000 or so distinct CDR3 sequences, with 11% observed a single time. V lost 7 bases, J lost 2 bases, and 18 bases lay in between. The CDR3 is made up of 16 amino acids. This material consisted of whole blood, taken in connection with sensitization to the hapten diphenylcyclopropenone (DPC). V is TRBV12-3 or TRBV12-4 and J is TRBJ2-4, with D perhaps matching TRBD1 or TRBD2 (6 bases each). The origin of this receptor is a woman aged 55-70 years with alopecia areata. Some clones in this sample may be carry-over from other donors' samples. The CDR3 bases are TGTGCCAGCACCCTCAGGGGAGGTTTTACCAAAAACATTCAGTACTTC. It specifies CASTLRGGFTKNIQYF.